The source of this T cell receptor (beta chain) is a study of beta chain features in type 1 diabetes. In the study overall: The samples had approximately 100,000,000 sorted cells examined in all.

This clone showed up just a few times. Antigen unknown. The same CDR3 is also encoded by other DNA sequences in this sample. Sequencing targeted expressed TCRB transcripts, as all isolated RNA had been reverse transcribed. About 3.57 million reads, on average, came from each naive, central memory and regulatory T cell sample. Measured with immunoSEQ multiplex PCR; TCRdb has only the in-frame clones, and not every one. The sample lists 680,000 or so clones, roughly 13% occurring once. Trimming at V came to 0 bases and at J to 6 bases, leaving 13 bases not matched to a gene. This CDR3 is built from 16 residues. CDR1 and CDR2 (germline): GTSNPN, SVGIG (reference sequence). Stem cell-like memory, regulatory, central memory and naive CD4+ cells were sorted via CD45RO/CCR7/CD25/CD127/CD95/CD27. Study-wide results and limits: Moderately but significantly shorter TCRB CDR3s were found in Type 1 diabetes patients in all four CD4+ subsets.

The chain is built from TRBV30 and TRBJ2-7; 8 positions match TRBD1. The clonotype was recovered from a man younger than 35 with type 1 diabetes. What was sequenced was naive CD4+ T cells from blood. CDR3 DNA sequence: TGTGCCTGGAGTGTGGGGCGACAGGGGACGTCTCTCGAGCAGTACTTC. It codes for CAWSVGRQGTSLEQYF.